Reported below is one T cell receptor beta chain. This clonotype was seen many times. No cognate antigen has been identified for it. The input lacks base qualities; no much larger clone sits a single base away. Per the publication, the time point label means: day 60 (about 2 months) after transplantation. What the treatment or condition label conveys for this sample: allogeneic hematopoietic cell transplantation with graft depleted of TCRalphabeta T cells and CD19 B cells. TCRalphabeta/CD19-depleted allogeneic hematopoietic cell grafts were given to the transplant recipients, all of whom were children. Library construction relied on PCR. TCRdb names Illumina HiSeq 2500 as the instrument used. TCR library preparation used molecular barcoding, with unique molecular identifiers applied to normalize quantification of the TCRbeta repertoire. TCRdb reprocessing: public reads trimmed at Q25 with fastp, clones called with MiXCR, in-frame beta chains kept. Every distinct CDR3 protein forms one entry, paired with its most common genes and DNA. This sample lists 44,000 or so distinct CDR3 sequences; around 9% were detected once. The biggest ten clones account for 25% to 30% of the sample.

The data derive from a study of T-cell reconstitution after alpha-beta-depleted transplantation in children (dated by TCRdb to the mid-2010s). Regarding the complete study: Using TCR repertoire profiling, the study quantitatively followed how T-cell immune reconstitution unfolded in children after TCRalphabeta/CD19-depleted allogeneic hematopoietic cell transplantation. Summary of the overall study and its limitations: In some patients, high TCRbeta diversity at day 60 was attributed to recipient T cells and intrathymic progenitors that had survived conditioning. Hyperexpanded clone frequencies declined over subsequent months; after one year, T-cell counts and TCRbeta diversity were mostly attributed to newly produced T cells. The apparently early alphabetaT-cell count recovery about two months after transplant was reportedly dependent on only several hundred rapidly expanded clones derived from non-depleted graft cells.

Sequences were derived from PBMCs, mostly from graft donor cells, sampled 60 days after TCRalphabeta/CD19-depleted stem cell transplant. The TCR comes from a male patient between 2 and 10 years old who had a stem cell transplant for chronic granulomatous disease, so the T cells may come from the graft donor.

CDR3 reads: CASSDRGQETQYF. The base sequence is TGTGCCAGCTCAGACAGGGGGCAAGAGACCCAGTACTTC. The chain links TRBV18 with TRBJ2-5; 9 central nucleotides agree with TRBD1. The CDR3, cysteine through phenylalanine, is 13 amino acids long. CDR3 DNA only is kept here, 39 bases in frame from base 1. Trimming leaves V shorter by 5 bases and J shorter by 2 bases, with the junction holding 0 bases beyond the gene matches. CDR1 is given as KGHSH and CDR2 as LQKENI, both from the germline V gene.